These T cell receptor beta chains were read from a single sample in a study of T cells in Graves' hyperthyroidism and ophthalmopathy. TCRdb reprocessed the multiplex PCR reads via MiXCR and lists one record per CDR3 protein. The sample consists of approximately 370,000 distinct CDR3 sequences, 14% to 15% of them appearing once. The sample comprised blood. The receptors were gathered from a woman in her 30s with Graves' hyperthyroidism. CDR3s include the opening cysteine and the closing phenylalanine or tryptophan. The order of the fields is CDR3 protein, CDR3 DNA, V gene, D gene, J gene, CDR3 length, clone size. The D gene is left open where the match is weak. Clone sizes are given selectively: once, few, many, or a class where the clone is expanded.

CDR3: CVASGTNTGELFF
DNA: TGTGTCGCTAGCGGAACGAACACCGGGGAGCTGTTTTTT
V: TRBV28
D: TRBD2
J: TRBJ2-2
length: 13
size: many

CDR3: CASSLWHGLSGASSYNEQFF
DNA: TGTGCCAGCAGCTTATGGCACGGACTAAGCGGGGCTAGCTCCTACAATGAGCAGTTCTTC
V: TRBV7-6
D: TRBD2
J: TRBJ2-1
length: 20
size: many

CDR3: CAISFGLADYNEQFF
DNA: TGTGCCATCAGTTTTGGACTAGCGGACTACAATGAGCAGTTCTTC
V: TRBV10-3
D: TRBD2
J: TRBJ2-1
length: 15
size: many

CDR3: CASPRTSNSGANVLTF
DNA: TGTGCCAGCCCGAGGACTTCTAACTCTGGGGCCAACGTCCTGACTTTC
V: TRBV18
D: -
J: TRBJ2-6
length: 16
size: many

CDR3: CASSRDGTLNTEAFF
DNA: TGCGCCAGCAGCAGGGACGGGACCCTGAACACTGAAGCTTTCTTT
V: TRBV5-1
D: -
J: TRBJ1-1
length: 15
size: many

CDR3: CAISEAGGANEKLFF
DNA: TGTGCCATCAGTGAGGCAGGGGGAGCTAATGAAAAACTGTTTTTT
V: TRBV10-3
D: TRBD1
J: TRBJ1-4
length: 15
size: few

CDR3: CASSHWLAGLSYEQYF
DNA: TGCGCCAGCAGCCACTGGCTAGCGGGATTGTCCTACGAGCAGTACTTC
V: TRBV4-1
D: TRBD2
J: TRBJ2-7
length: 16
size: -

CDR3: CASSLGLAGGGANVLTF
DNA: TGTGCCAGCAGCTTAGGGCTAGCGGGAGGGGGGGCCAACGTCCTGACTTTC
V: TRBV13
D: TRBD2
J: TRBJ2-6
length: 17
size: -

CDR3: CASSESRMGEHRDTQYF
DNA: TGCGCCAGCAGTGAGTCAAGGATGGGGGAACATAGAGATACGCAGTATTTT
V: TRBV10-1
D: -
J: TRBJ2-3
length: 17
size: many

CDR3: CASSLTENNYGYTF
DNA: TGTGCCAGCAGTTTGACAGAAAATAACTATGGCTACACCTTC
V: TRBV28
D: -
J: TRBJ1-2
length: 14
size: few

CDR3: CASSQDVAGGRETQYF
DNA: TGTGCCAGCAGCCAAGATGTGGCGGGAGGGAGGGAGACCCAGTACTTC
V: TRBV4-2
D: TRBD2
J: TRBJ2-5
length: 16
size: -

CDR3: CAWSTWTTNTEAFF
DNA: TGTGCCTGGAGTACCTGGACAACGAACACTGAAGCTTTCTTT
V: TRBV30
D: -
J: TRBJ1-1
length: 14
size: many

CDR3: CASSDSSGRPQYEQYF
DNA: TGTGCCAGCAGTGATTCGAGCGGGAGACCACAGTACGAGCAGTACTTC
V: TRBV6-1
D: TRBD2
J: TRBJ2-7
length: 16
size: many

CDR3: CASSQDRASPQETQYF
DNA: TGTGCCAGCAGCCAAGACAGGGCCAGTCCCCAAGAGACCCAGTACTTC
V: TRBV3-1
D: -
J: TRBJ2-5
length: 16
size: many

CDR3: CSARTGTSDTQYF
DNA: TGCAGTGCTCGGACAGGGACTTCAGATACGCAGTATTTT
V: TRBV20-1
D: TRBD1
J: TRBJ2-3
length: 13
size: many

CDR3: CASSLYTGGYEQYF
DNA: TGTGCCAGCAGTTTATACACAGGGGGCTACGAGCAGTACTTC
V: TRBV28
D: TRBD1
J: TRBJ2-7
length: 14
size: many

CDR3: CASSDGTLARETQYF
DNA: TGTGCCAGCAGTGACGGGACCCTGGCGCGGGAGACCCAGTACTTC
V: TRBV27
D: -
J: TRBJ2-5
length: 15
size: many

CDR3: CASTGFMNTEAFF
DNA: TGTGCCAGTACCGGCTTCATGAACACTGAAGCTTTCTTT
V: TRBV19
D: -
J: TRBJ1-1
length: 13
size: -